This section outlines one T cell receptor beta chain sequence together with its context. The sample originates from a study of blood T cell repertoires in COVID-19. Per the original methods: It was from reference gene primer amplification that nucleated cell counts were estimated. The assay was immunoSEQ multiplex PCR, and TCRdb's table has in-frame clones only and misses some. The V and J calls and the clone size are those of that table, but D and trimming were determined from the DNA. The data hold 35,000 or so clones, with over 75% observed a single time. Sequencing was carried out using peripheral blood. The source is a human donor in a cohort sampled during active COVID-19.

DNA for the CDR3: TGTGCCAGCAGAGGACAGCACTCTGGAAACACCATATATTTT. Translated: CASRGQHSGNTIYF. This sequence joins TRBV28 and TRBJ1-3, with D perhaps TRBD1 (6 bases). The CDR3 sequence is 14 residues long. V gave up 6 bases and J gave up 0 bases, with 9 bases separating them. CDR1 MDHEN and CDR2 SYDVKM come from the germline V gene.